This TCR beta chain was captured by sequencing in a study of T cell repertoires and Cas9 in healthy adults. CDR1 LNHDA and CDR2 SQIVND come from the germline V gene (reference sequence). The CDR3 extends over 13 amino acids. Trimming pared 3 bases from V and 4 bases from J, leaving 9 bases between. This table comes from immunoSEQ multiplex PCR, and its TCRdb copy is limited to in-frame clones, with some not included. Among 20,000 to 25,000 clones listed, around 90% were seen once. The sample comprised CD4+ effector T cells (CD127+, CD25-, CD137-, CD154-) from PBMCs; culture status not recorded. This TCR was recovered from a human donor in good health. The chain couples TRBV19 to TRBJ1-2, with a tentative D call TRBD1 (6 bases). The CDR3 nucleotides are TGTGCCAGTAGTATGGCAGGGGTCTATGGCTACACCTTC. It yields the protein CASSMAGVYGYTF.